Below are 18 T cell receptor beta chains sequenced from a single sample in a study of T cells expressing NK-cell markers. Following a re-call of the 5' RACE reads, TCRdb has one entry per CDR3 protein and lacks DNA. The repertoire table contains about 370,000 distinct CDR3 sequences. Sequenced material: blood T cells: a sorted CD56 or NKG2C T cell subset, CD4+ or CD8+ T cells, or bulk PBMC T cells (not recorded which). Receptors originate from a woman in her forties or fifties in good health.

The rearrangement joins TRBV25-1 to TRBJ2-7; the D call of TRBD2 rests on TCRdb alone, since no DNA is present to check it. Germline V gene data show CDR1 as MGHDK and CDR2 as SYGVNS. The CDR3 contains 15 residues. The chain's CDR3 is CASSVLGTAGNEQYF.

The CDR3 loop reads CSAATPETQYF. The gene calls are TRBV20-1 and TRBJ2-5; TCRdb's D call, TRBD2, is unchecked because there is no DNA. The germline CDR1 and CDR2 sequences are DFQATT and SNEGSKA (reference sequence). The CDR3 has 11 amino acids.

V usage is TRBV29-1 and J usage is TRBJ2-1; the D call of TRBD2 rests on TCRdb alone, since no DNA is present to check it. From germline, CDR1 is SQVTM and CDR2 ANQGSEA. This CDR3 contains 15 residues. CDR3 in amino acids: CSVGTSGSEYNEQFF.

The chain carries TRBV14 and TRBJ1-2; the TCRdb call, TRBD1, lacks DNA for checking. The CDR3 covers 16 residues. The V gene's germline CDR1 is SGHDN and CDR2 FVKESK. CDR3 region: CASSQSLTGAIYGYTF. The entire variable domain, with the rest obtained from reference TRBV14 and TRBJ1-2, is as follows: EAGVTQFPSHSVIEKGQTVTLRCDPISGHDNLYWYRRVMGKEIKFLLHFVKESKQDESGMPNNRFLAERTGGTYSTLKVQPAELEDSGVYFCASSQSLTGAIYGYTFGSGTRLTVV.

CDR3 loop: CASSSRQETQYF. J is TRBJ2-5 and V is TRBV13. Looked up from germline, CDR1 is PRHDT and CDR2 is FYEKMQ (reference sequence). This CDR3 region has 12 residues.

The chain's CDR3 is CASSLRNRVNEQFF. The chain carries TRBV7-9 and TRBJ2-1; the D call of TRBD1 rests on TCRdb alone, since no DNA is present to check it. The CDR3 runs 14 residues. Germline values: CDR1 SEHNR, CDR2 FQNEAQ (reference sequence).

The chain joins TRBV20-1 to TRBJ2-2; TCRdb picks TRBD2, but there is no DNA to check that call. Germline V gives CDR1 DFQATT, CDR2 SNEGSKA (reference sequence). The CDR3 is 15 residues long. The chain's CDR3 is CSARTGLAITGELFF.

The V and J genes are TRBV30 and TRBJ1-1. Germline V gene sequence: CDR1 GTSNPN, CDR2 SVGIG (reference sequence). This CDR3 is 11 amino acids long. The CDR3 loop reads CAWGGVNEAFF.

The chain recombines TRBV12-3 or TRBV12-4 with TRBJ1-3; the D call of TRBD1 rests on TCRdb alone, since no DNA is present to check it. This CDR3 region has 17 residues. Here the CDR3 reads CASSSDSTTSNRNTIYF.

The chain employs TRBV28 and TRBJ1-1; TCRdb indicates TRBD1, and absent DNA this call remains unverified. The CDR3 runs 14 residues. Germline V gene sequence: CDR1 MDHEN, CDR2 SYDVKM. The CDR3 spells CATGEGAMNTEAFF. Complete variable domain (other parts from reference TRBV28 and TRBJ1-1): DVKVTQSSRYLVKRTGEKVFLECVQDMDHENMFWYRQDPGLGLRLIYFSYDVKMKEKGDIPEGYSVSREKKERFSLILESASTNQTSMYLCATGEGAMNTEAFFGQGTRLTVV.

V and J are TRBV4-1 and TRBJ1-2. Germline loops: CDR1 MGHRA, CDR2 YSYEKL. This CDR3 contains 15 residues. The CDR3 loop is CASSQVEPLNYGYTF.

The chain employs TRBV20-1 and TRBJ2-1; TCRdb calls TRBD1, which cannot be checked without DNA. Germline CDR1 reads DFQATT; CDR2 reads SNEGSKA (reference sequence). The length of the CDR3 is 15 residues. The CDR3 reads CSASGDRVGYNEQFF.

This chain uses TRBV20-1 with TRBJ2-7; as DNA is missing, the TRBD2 call by TCRdb cannot be tested. This CDR3 spans 16 amino acids. The germline gives CDR1 DFQATT, CDR2 SNEGSKA (reference sequence). CDR3 region: CSARPLRTSGTYEQYF.

The chain couples TRBV10-3 to TRBJ1-1; TCRdb indicates TRBD1, and absent DNA this call remains unverified. The CDR3 totals 16 residues. The germline CDR1 and CDR2 sequences are ENHRY and SYGVKD. CDR3 residues: CAISESRQVVNTEAFF.

The CDR3 reads CATSRSSTDTQYF. The rearrangement joins TRBV11-3 to TRBJ2-3. The germline gives CDR1 SGHNT, CDR2 YENEEA. This CDR3 spans 13 amino acids.

The chain links TRBV11-2 to TRBJ2-2; the D call of TRBD2 rests on TCRdb alone, since no DNA is present to check it. Germline V CDR1 and CDR2: SGHAT, FQNNGV. The CDR3 contains 19 residues. CDR3 loop: CASSLMYSGRGPNTGELFF.

The gene calls are TRBV20-1 and TRBJ2-3; as DNA is missing, the TRBD1 call by TCRdb cannot be tested. From germline, CDR1 is DFQATT and CDR2 SNEGSKA (reference sequence). The CDR3 extends over 13 amino acids. CDR3 sequence reads: CSANDRGRDTQYF.

The chain is built from TRBV6-5 and TRBJ2-1. The germline V gene has CDR1 MNHEY and CDR2 SVGAGI. The CDR3 sequence is 15 residues long. This CDR3 is CASSYSSRFGNEQFF.